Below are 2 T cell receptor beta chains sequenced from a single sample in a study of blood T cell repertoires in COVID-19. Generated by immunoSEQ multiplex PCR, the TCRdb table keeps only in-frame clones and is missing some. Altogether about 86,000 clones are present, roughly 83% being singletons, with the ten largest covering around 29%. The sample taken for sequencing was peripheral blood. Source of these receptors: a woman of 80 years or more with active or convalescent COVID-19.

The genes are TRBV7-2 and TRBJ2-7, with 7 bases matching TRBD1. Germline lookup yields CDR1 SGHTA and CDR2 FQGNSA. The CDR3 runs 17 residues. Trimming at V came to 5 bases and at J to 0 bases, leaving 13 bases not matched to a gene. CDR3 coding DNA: TGTGCCAGCAGCCTCCCGACCACAGGGGCGGTCTCCTACGAGCAGTACTTC. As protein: CASSLPTTGAVSYEQYF.

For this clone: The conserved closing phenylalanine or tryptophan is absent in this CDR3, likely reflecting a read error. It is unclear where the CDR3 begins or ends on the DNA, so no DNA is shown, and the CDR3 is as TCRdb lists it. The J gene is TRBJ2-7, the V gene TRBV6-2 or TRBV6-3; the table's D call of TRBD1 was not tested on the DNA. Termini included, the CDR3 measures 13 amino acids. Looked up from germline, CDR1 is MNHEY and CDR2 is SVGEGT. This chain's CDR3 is CASSYGDRTPHRL.